Shown below are 30 T cell receptor beta chains from a single sample sequenced in a study of PD-1 blockade in classical Hodgkin lymphoma. Data came from immunoSEQ multiplex PCR; TCRdb stores just in-frame clones and leaves some out. In the table there are nearly 60,000 clones, 75% to 95% of which are singletons. Relapse after autologous stem cell transplantation occurred in every patient, and brentuximab vedotin exposure varied. Material: peripheral blood mononuclear cells (PBMCs), obtained before the second cycle of nivolumab. The receptors were gathered from a human donor with classical Hodgkin lymphoma.

The chain couples TRBV7-9 to TRBJ1-1; tentative D call: TRBD1 (5 bases). V dropped 5 bases and J dropped 2 bases, with 9 bases sitting between them. Per the germline V gene, CDR1 is SEHNR and CDR2 is FQNEAQ (reference sequence). This CDR3 spans 13 amino acids. This CDR3 reads CASSKGVNTEAFF. The CDR3, as DNA: TGTGCCAGCAGCAAAGGGGTCAACACTGAAGCTTTCTTT.

V gene TRBV5-1 combines with J gene TRBJ1-1; possibly TRBD1 for D (5 bases). The CDR3 extends over 14 amino acids. CDR1 SGHRS and CDR2 YFSETQ come from the germline V gene. V lost 0 bases to trimming and J lost 5 bases, with 11 bases between them. DNA of the CDR3: TGCGCCAGCAGCTTGGACCCAAGGGGAACTGAAGCTTTCTTT. Amino acid sequence: CASSLDPRGTEAFF.

The CDR3 region has the DNA TGTGCCAGCAGCTTAATACCCCTCGGGGAGCAGTACTTC. It yields the protein CASSLIPLGEQYF. This chain links TRBV7-3 with TRBJ2-7; no definite D call. Per the germline V gene, CDR1 is SGHTA and CDR2 is FQGTGA. Trimming shortened V by 1 base and J by 7 bases, and 11 bases separated the two germline ends. The CDR3 length is 13 residues.

V usage is TRBV5-4 and J usage is TRBJ1-2, with D maybe TRBD1 (5 bases). This CDR3 is built from 14 residues. V shed 0 bases and J shed 4 bases, with 10 bases lying between them. Per germline, CDR1 SGHNT and CDR2 YYREEE (reference sequence). The CDR3 is CASSLARVVYGYTF. The CDR3 bases are TGTGCCAGCAGCTTGGCCAGGGTTGTCTATGGCTACACCTTC.

The chain recombines TRBV6-4 with TRBJ2-1, with 9 bases that match TRBD1. Germline loops: CDR1 MRHNA, CDR2 SNTAGT. The CDR3 extends over 15 amino acids. The J segment lost 6 bases and the V segment lost 5 bases, leaving 8 bases of the junction unmatched. The CDR3 region is CASSRLGTGFNEQFF. The CDR3 DNA sequence: TGTGCCAGCAGTCGACTTGGGACAGGGTTCAATGAGCAGTTCTTC.

V is TRBV5-1 and J is TRBJ1-4; 10 bases match TRBD1. Germline V gene data show CDR1 as SGHRS and CDR2 as YFSETQ. J gave up 8 bases and V 3 bases, and 4 bases lay outside the gene matches. The CDR3 extends over 14 amino acids. The CDR3 protein is CASSSTGGREKLFF. The CDR3 nucleotides are TGCGCCAGCAGCTCGACAGGGGGCAGGGAAAAACTGTTTTTT. Based on the CDR3 plus reference TRBV5-1 and TRBJ1-4, the full variable domain is KAGVTQTPRYLIKTRGQQVTLSCSPISGHRSVSWYQQTPGQGLQFLFEYFSETQRNKGNFPGRFSGRQFSNSRSEMNVSTLELGDSALYLCASSSTGGREKLFFGSGTQLSVL.

The V call is TRBV19, the J call TRBJ2-2; tentative D call: TRBD2 (6 bases). V dropped 10 bases and J dropped 6 bases, with 6 bases sitting between them. The germline V gene encodes CDR1 LNHDA and CDR2 SQIVND (reference sequence). There are 10 residues in the CDR3. The CDR3 reads CATSAGELFF. The CDR3 nucleotides are TGTGCCACTAGCGCCGGGGAGCTGTTTTTT.

The rearrangement links TRBV5-1 to TRBJ2-3, with 8 bases that match TRBD2. The CDR3 length is 15 residues. Germline V gene sequence: CDR1 SGHRS, CDR2 YFSETQ. Trimming at V came to 1 base and at J to 6 bases, leaving 7 bases not matched to a gene. Written as DNA, the CDR3 is TGCGCCAGCAGCTTGTGGGCTAGCGGGCGCGATACGCAGTATTTT. It is translated as CASSLWASGRDTQYF.

V usage is TRBV30 and J usage is TRBJ2-1; 8 bases are a match to TRBD2. Germline CDR1 reads GTSNPN; CDR2 reads SVGIG (reference sequence). This CDR3 region has 15 residues. V dropped 1 base and J dropped 9; count of bases not matched to a gene: 11. The CDR3 coding sequence is TGTGCCTGGAGTGATCCGGGACTAGATTTTACTGAGCAGTTCTTC. The encoded protein is CAWSDPGLDFTEQFF.

The gene calls are TRBV5-1 and TRBJ1-2; no reliable D call. V was trimmed by 1 base and J by 5 bases, leaving 15 bases between them. The CDR3 has 15 residues. Per germline, CDR1 SGHRS and CDR2 YFSETQ. The CDR3 coding sequence is TGCGCCAGCAGCTTGAATAGGGCCTACGGATATGGCTACACCTTC. Translated, it gives CASSLNRAYGYGYTF. The full variable domain, in which reference TRBV5-1 and TRBJ1-2 provide the parts outside the CDR3, is KAGVTQTPRYLIKTRGQQVTLSCSPISGHRSVSWYQQTPGQGLQFLFEYFSETQRNKGNFPGRFSGRQFSNSRSEMNVSTLELGDSALYLCASSLNRAYGYGYTFGSGTRLTVV.

The V gene is TRBV30, the J gene TRBJ2-1, with 7 bases aligning to TRBD2. The length of the CDR3 is 15 residues. The germline gives CDR1 GTSNPN, CDR2 SVGIG (reference sequence). The J segment lost 4 bases and the V segment lost 2 bases, leaving 8 bases of the junction unmatched. The CDR3 region has the DNA TGTGCCTGGAGTTCGATGGGGGAGGGATACAATGAGCAGTTCTTC. Amino acid sequence: CAWSSMGEGYNEQFF.

The chain is built from TRBV7-2 and TRBJ1-2, with D tentatively TRBD1 (6 bases). The CDR3 is made up of 15 amino acids. With 5 bases removed from V and 6 bases from J, the gap between germline ends came to 19 bases. Germline V gives CDR1 SGHTA, CDR2 FQGNSA. CDR3 residues: CASSPLEGQGHGYTF. The CDR3 nucleotides are TGTGCCAGCAGCCCCCTGGAAGGGCAGGGGCATGGCTACACCTTC.

The CDR3 protein is CASSLARIPYGYTF. CDR3 nucleotides: TGTGCCAGCAGTTTGGCCAGGATCCCCTATGGCTACACCTTC. This chain links TRBV28 with TRBJ1-2; D not certain. The CDR3 contains 14 residues. Germline V gene lookup returns CDR1 MDHEN and CDR2 SYDVKM. V dropped 3 bases and J dropped 4 bases, with 12 bases sitting between them.

The chain has TRBV21-1 and TRBJ1-5; the D call TRBD1 from the table was never checked on the DNA. TRBV21-1 is reported as a pseudogene. This CDR3 has 16 residues. CDR3 coding DNA: TGTGCCAGCAGCAAAGTGGACAGGGGGCTAATTCAGCCCCAGCATTTT. Its translation is CASSKVDRGLIQPQHF.

This clone was counted once. The chain uses TRBV5-1 and TRBJ1-2; D might be TRBD1 (6 bases). V lost 2 bases and J 0 bases, leaving 8 bases between the germline ends. This CDR3 comprises 14 residues. The germline V gene has CDR1 SGHRS and CDR2 YFSETQ. The CDR3 DNA reads TGCGCCAGCAGCTTTGGACAGCCTAACTATGGCTACACCTTC. It yields the protein CASSFGQPNYGYTF.

This clone was seen once. This chain uses TRBV9 with TRBJ2-3; 7 bases align to TRBD1. J lost 3 bases, V lost 0 bases, and 4 bases had no gene match. This CDR3 contains 15 residues. Germline CDR1 and CDR2: SGDLS and YYNGEE. The DNA for the CDR3 is TGTGCCAGCAGCGTAGGGGGGACAGAAACAGATACGCAGTATTTT. It yields the protein CASSVGGTETDTQYF.

The rearrangement joins TRBV6-5 to TRBJ2-7; TRBD2 matches 13 bases. Trimming took 6 bases from V and 9 from J; bases not matched to a gene: 5. CDR3 length: 13 amino acids. The germline CDR1 and CDR2 sequences are MNHEY and SVGAGI. CDR3 nucleotide sequence: TGTGCCAGCAGCCCGGGACTAGCGGGGTCGCAGTACTTC. Its protein product is CASSPGLAGSQYF.

The V gene is TRBV9, the J gene TRBJ1-2, with D perhaps matching TRBD1 (6 bases). The CDR3 is made up of 17 amino acids. Germline values: CDR1 SGDLS, CDR2 YYNGEE. Trimming left V 3 bases short and J 0 bases short, with 18 bases between. This CDR3 is CASSAITGLDSNYGYTF. The CDR3 bases are TGTGCCAGCAGCGCCATAACAGGGTTGGACTCTAACTATGGCTACACCTTC.

By sample share, this clone is hyperexpanded. The V and J genes are TRBV7-9 and TRBJ1-4, with D unresolved. In germline, CDR1 is SEHNR, CDR2 FQNEAQ (reference sequence). This CDR3 contains 15 residues. The ends were cut back, 3 bases at V and 0 bases at J, with 8 bases in the middle. The CDR3 bases are TGTGCCAGCAGCTTTAATACACCAACTAATGAAAAACTGTTTTTT. This codes for CASSFNTPTNEKLFF.

The chain joins TRBV12-5 to TRBJ2-3; 7 nucleotides match TRBD1. The CDR3 has 18 amino acids. With V trimmed by 2 bases and J by 3 bases, 14 bases remained unmatched. Germline CDR1 LGHNT, CDR2 FRNRAP. The CDR3 nucleotides are TGTGCTAGTGGTTTGTCCCCTCGGACAGGCCCGGGTACAGATACGCAGTATTTT. It codes for CASGLSPRTGPGTDTQYF.

The CDR3 DNA reads TGTGCCAGCAGCTTATACTCAGCGGAAGAGGATTTCTCCTACAATGAGCAGTTCTTC. The encoded protein is CASSLYSAEEDFSYNEQFF. This chain links TRBV7-7 with TRBJ2-1; a possible D gene is TRBD2 (5 bases). Germline V gives CDR1 SSHAT, CDR2 FNYEAQ (reference sequence). Deletions cut 2 bases from V and 0 bases from J, with 20 bases between. The CDR3 is 19 residues long.

V gene TRBV1 combines with J gene TRBJ2-2; TRBD1, the table's D call, lacks a check against the DNA. TRBV1 is classified as a pseudogene. The CDR3 length is 17 residues. The CDR3 DNA reads as TGCACCAGCAGCCAGGAATCGGACAGATCGAACACCGGGGAGCTGTTTTTT. Residues: CTSSQESDRSNTGELFF.

The CDR3 here is CASSQGPSGGELFF. The CDR3, as DNA: TGCGCCAGCAGCCAAGGACCTTCCGGCGGGGAGCTGTTTTTT. V gene TRBV4-3 combines with J gene TRBJ2-2; no definite D call. The germline CDR1 and CDR2 sequences are LGHNA and YSLEER. The length of the CDR3 is 14 residues. Trimming stripped 1 base from V and 7 bases from J, with 10 bases between.

The chain carries TRBV10-3 and TRBJ1-1, with a possible D match to TRBD1 (6 bases). Trimming left V 0 bases short and J 7 bases short, with 9 bases between. CDR1 ENHRY and CDR2 SYGVKD come from the germline V gene. This CDR3 spans 13 amino acids. In DNA form, the CDR3 reads TGTGCCATCAGTGAGTCTGGGGGCGATGAAGCTTTCTTT. Translated, it gives CAISESGGDEAFF.

The CDR3, as DNA: TGTGCCAGCAGCTTAGGACAGTCCATGAACACTGAAGCTTTCTTT. Translation gives CASSLGQSMNTEAFF. The rearrangement joins TRBV2 to TRBJ1-1, with D possibly matching TRBD1 (6 bases). The CDR3 loop spans 15 amino acids. The V end lost 6 bases, the J end lost 0 bases, and 14 bases lay between the germline ends. Germline V lookup: CDR1 SNHLY, CDR2 FYNNEI.

The chain links TRBV13 to TRBJ1-2; 9 nucleotides line up with TRBD1. The germline V gene has CDR1 PRHDT and CDR2 FYEKMQ (reference sequence). The CDR3 length is 16 residues. V trimming: 5 bases; J trimming: 2 bases; junction bases outside the gene matches: 9. This CDR3 reads CASSEAGTGRNYGYTF. The CDR3 nucleotides are TGTGCCAGCAGCGAAGCCGGGACAGGGAGGAACTATGGCTACACCTTC. Complete variable domain (other parts from reference TRBV13 and TRBJ1-2): AAGVIQSPRHLIKEKRETATLKCYPIPRHDTVYWYQQGPGQDPQFLISFYEKMQSDKGSIPDRFSAQQFSDYHSELNMSSLELGDSALYFCASSEAGTGRNYGYTFGSGTRLTVV.

The V and J genes are TRBV5-6 and TRBJ2-1; D gene uncertain. Per the germline V gene, CDR1 is SGHDT and CDR2 is YYEEEE. Trimming pared 0 bases from V and 5 bases from J, leaving 9 bases between. CDR3 size: 14 residues. The chain's CDR3 is CASSLDLPHNEQFF. In DNA, the CDR3 is TGTGCCAGCAGCTTGGACCTTCCGCACAATGAGCAGTTCTTC.

The genes are TRBV7-6 and TRBJ1-2; 8 positions match TRBD1. V shed 5 bases and J 6 bases; nucleotides not matched to a gene: 5. Per the germline V gene, CDR1 is SGHVS and CDR2 is FNYEAQ. The CDR3 is made up of 13 amino acids. CDR3 DNA sequence: TGTGCCAGCAGCCCGACAGGGGCCGATGGCTACACCTTC. This codes for CASSPTGADGYTF. The entire variable domain, with the rest obtained from reference TRBV7-6 and TRBJ1-2, is as follows: GAGVSQSPRYKVTKRGQDVALRCDPISGHVSLYWYRQALGQGPEFLTYFNYEAQQDKSGLPNDRFSAERPEGSISTLTIQRTEQRDSAMYRCASSPTGADGYTFGSGTRLTVV.

As DNA, the CDR3 is TGTGCCAGCAGTTTCGTAGAGAACTATGGCTACACCTTC. Residues: CASSFVENYGYTF. This rearrangement joins TRBV28 to TRBJ1-2; unclear D gene. This CDR3 is built from 13 residues. V was shortened by 3 bases and J by 2 bases, with 7 bases between the two germline ends. Germline CDR1 is MDHEN and CDR2 is SYDVKM.

The chain couples TRBV14 to TRBJ2-7, with D possibly TRBD2 on 6 matching bases. V lost 2 bases and J lost 3, with 17 bases in between. The V gene's germline CDR1 is SGHDN and CDR2 FVKESK. There are 16 residues in the CDR3. The CDR3 region has the DNA TGTGCCAGCAGCCAACGATACCCGGGGGTACACTACGAGCAGTACTTC. This translates into CASSQRYPGVHYEQYF.